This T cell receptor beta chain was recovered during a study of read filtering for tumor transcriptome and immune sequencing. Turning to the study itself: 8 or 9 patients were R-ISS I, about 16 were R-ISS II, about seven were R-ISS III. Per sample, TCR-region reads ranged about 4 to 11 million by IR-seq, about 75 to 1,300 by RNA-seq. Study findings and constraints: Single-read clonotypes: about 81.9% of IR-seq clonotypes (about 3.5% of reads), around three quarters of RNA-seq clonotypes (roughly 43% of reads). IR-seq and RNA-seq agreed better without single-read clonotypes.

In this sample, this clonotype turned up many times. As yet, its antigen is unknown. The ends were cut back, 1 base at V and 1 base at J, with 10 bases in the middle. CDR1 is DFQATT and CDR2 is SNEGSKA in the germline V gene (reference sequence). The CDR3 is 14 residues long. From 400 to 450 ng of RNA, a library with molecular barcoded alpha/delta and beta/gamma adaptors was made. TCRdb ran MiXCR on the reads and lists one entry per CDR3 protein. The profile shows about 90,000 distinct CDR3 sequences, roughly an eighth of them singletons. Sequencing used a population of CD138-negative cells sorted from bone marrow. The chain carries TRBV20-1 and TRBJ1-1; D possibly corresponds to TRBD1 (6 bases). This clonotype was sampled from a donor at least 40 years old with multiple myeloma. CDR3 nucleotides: TGCAGTGCTAGAGTGGGGGGCGGGAACACTGAAGCTTTCTTT. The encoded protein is CSARVGGGNTEAFF.